This entry describes one T cell receptor beta chain. This sample is drawn from a study of blood T cell repertoires in COVID-19. About the research overall: Samples representing acute and convalescent COVID-19 were sourced from the United States, Italy and Spain. PBMCs, B-cell-depleted T cells, or T cells provided the cDNA or gDNA that made up the material.

Using immunoSEQ multiplex PCR, the repertoire was profiled, and TCRdb retains in-frame clones only, with some absent. The data contain about 120,000 clones, 90% of them singletons. Per the germline V gene, CDR1 is SGDLS and CDR2 is YYNGEE. The CDR3 loop spans 17 amino acids. With 0 bases clipped from V and 7 bases from J, the junction kept 10 bases outside the gene matches. Sample: peripheral blood. The origin of this receptor is a woman in her fifties or sixties with COVID-19, enrolled during active disease. The chain links TRBV9 to TRBJ2-1, with 10 bases fitting TRBD2. The CDR3 loop is CASSVAPRAGGPNEQFF. CDR3 DNA sequence: TGTGCCAGCAGCGTAGCCCCCCGAGCGGGGGGGCCGAATGAGCAGTTCTTC.